What follows are 10 T cell receptor beta chains derived from one specimen sequenced in a study of T cell responses to AZD1222 COVID-19 vaccine. This table comes from immunoSEQ multiplex PCR, and its TCRdb copy is limited to in-frame clones, with some not included. The repertoire consists of 150,000 to 200,000 clones, with about 95% occurring once and the leading ten covering approximately 0.6%. The sequences come from peripheral blood, collected on day 0 of AZD1222 vaccination. These receptors came from an adult in good health.

The V call is TRBV7-9, the J call TRBJ1-1; D remains ambiguous. V was pared by 4 bases and J by 3 bases, with 6 bases between. The CDR3 extends over 12 amino acids. Germline V CDR1 and CDR2: SEHNR, FQNEAQ (reference sequence). In DNA form, the CDR3 reads TGTGCCAGCAGCTCGCGGGACACTGAAGCTTTCTTT. This encodes CASSSRDTEAFF.

The CDR3 DNA sequence: TGTGCCAGCAGCGGACACAGGCGTACCACCATTCCCTCCTACAATGAGCAGTTCTTC. Its translation: CASSGHRRTTIPSYNEQFF. The chain couples TRBV9 to TRBJ2-1; possibly TRBD1 for D (5 bases). CDR3 length: 19 residues. The ends were cut back, 3 bases at V and 0 bases at J, with 22 bases in the middle. Germline V gene sequence: CDR1 SGDLS, CDR2 YYNGEE. The variable domain in full, with the rest retrieved from reference TRBV9 and TRBJ2-1, is DSGVTQTPKHLITATGQRVTLRCSPRSGDLSVYWYQQSLDQGLQFLIQYYNGEERAKGNILERFSAQQFPDLHSELNLSSLELGDSALYFCASSGHRRTTIPSYNEQFFGPGTRLTVL.

This chain joins TRBV15 and TRBJ1-6; no reliable D call. This CDR3 has 14 residues. V lost 4 bases and J 8 bases, leaving 12 bases between the germline ends. Germline assignment: CDR1 LNHNV and CDR2 YYDKDF (reference sequence). The CDR3 coding sequence is TGTGCCACCAGCACTATTGTAGGGTATTCACCCCTCCACTTT. It yields the protein CATSTIVGYSPLHF.

The chain has TRBV7-7 and TRBJ2-2, with TRBD2 as a possible D gene (6 bases). Germline lookup yields CDR1 SSHAT and CDR2 FNYEAQ (reference sequence). This CDR3 contains 15 residues. V was trimmed by 5 bases and J by 5 bases, leaving 15 bases between them. Written as DNA, the CDR3 is TGTGCCAGCAGCGGGGCGGGAATAGGGACCGGGGAGCTGTTTTTT. Its protein is CASSGAGIGTGELFF.

The genes are TRBV5-1 and TRBJ2-7; 7 bases align to TRBD2. The V segment lost 5 bases and the J segment 2 bases; nucleotides outside the gene matches: 7. The CDR3 loop spans 14 amino acids. Per germline, CDR1 SGHRS and CDR2 YFSETQ. The CDR3 spells CASSRGDSTYEQYF. The CDR3 bases are TGCGCCAGCAGTCGGGGGGATTCAACCTACGAGCAGTACTTC. The complete variable domain, with remaining parts taken from reference TRBV5-1 and TRBJ2-7, reads KAGVTQTPRYLIKTRGQQVTLSCSPISGHRSVSWYQQTPGQGLQFLFEYFSETQRNKGNFPGRFSGRQFSNSRSEMNVSTLELGDSALYLCASSRGDSTYEQYFGPGTRLTVT.

The chain joins TRBV3-1 (or the pseudogene TRBV3-2) to TRBJ2-5, with D unclear. This CDR3 contains 14 residues. Germline lookup yields CDR1 LGHDT and CDR2 YNNKEL (reference sequence). Deletions cut 1 base from V and 5 bases from J, with 11 bases between. The CDR3 sequence is CASSQGARQETQYF. The CDR3 region has the DNA TGTGCCAGCAGCCAAGGGGCCCGCCAGGAGACCCAGTACTTC.

The chain combines TRBV29-1 with TRBJ1-2; 7 bases line up with TRBD1. CDR1 and CDR2 from the germline V gene are SQVTM and ANQGSEA. J was trimmed by 4 bases and V by 6 bases; bases with no gene match: 5. This CDR3 comprises 12 residues. The CDR3 nucleotides are TGCAGCGTCCCAGGGGGGGGCTATGGCTACACCTTC. It yields the protein CSVPGGGYGYTF.

This chain joins TRBV6-6 and TRBJ2-5; 7 bases are shared with TRBD2. V was pared by 8 bases and J by 1 base, with 1 base of the junction left unmatched. Germline loops: CDR1 MNHNY, CDR2 SVGAGI (reference sequence). The CDR3 is 12 amino acids. The CDR3 region is CASGGGQETQYF. The CDR3 coding sequence is TGTGCCAGCGGGGGGGGCCAAGAGACCCAGTACTTC.

V usage is TRBV19 and J usage is TRBJ2-7; D may match TRBD1 or TRBD2 (5 bases each). Deletions cut 9 bases from V and 2 bases from J, with 14 bases between. Germline V gives CDR1 LNHDA, CDR2 SQIVND (reference sequence). The CDR3 has 13 residues. The CDR3 sequence: CASTGPPAYEQYF. Here the CDR3 DNA reads TGTGCCAGCACGGGACCGCCAGCCTACGAGCAGTACTTC.

The CDR3 bases are TGTGCCAGCAGCTTCCCAGGGGCACATAATTCACCCCTCCACTTT. Translated: CASSFPGAHNSPLHF. The V call is TRBV5-5, the J call TRBJ1-6; a weak D match, TRBD1 (6 bases). The CDR3 length is 15 residues. V lost 2 bases and J lost 5, with 11 bases in between. CDR1 is SGHKS and CDR2 is YYEKEE in the germline V gene (reference sequence).